The entry that follows covers one TCR beta chain sequence. Per the original data handling: Reference gene primer amplification gave estimated nucleated cell counts. Measured with immunoSEQ multiplex PCR; TCRdb has only the in-frame clones, and not every one. V and J calls and clone size are those listed in that table; D and trimming were worked out from the DNA. The sample includes about 230,000 clones, roughly nine tenths of them seen just once. These data originate in a study of blood T cell repertoires in COVID-19. Looking at the study overall: Researchers got acute and convalescent COVID-19 samples from the United States, Italy and Spain. T cells, B-cell-depleted T cells, or PBMCs provided the cDNA or gDNA that served as material.

V was clipped by 6 bases and J by 5 bases, with 16 bases between them. This CDR3 has 15 amino acids. Germline-derived CDR1 and CDR2 are LNHDA and SQIVND (reference sequence). Sequences were obtained from peripheral blood. The receptor comes from a woman between 18 and 29 years old who had recovered from COVID-19. This chain uses TRBV19 with TRBJ2-2; D is ambiguous. CDR3 nucleotides: TGTGCCAGTAGCATCGCGGAGAGTGGGACCGGGGAGCTGTTTTTT. Amino acid sequence: CASSIAESGTGELFF.